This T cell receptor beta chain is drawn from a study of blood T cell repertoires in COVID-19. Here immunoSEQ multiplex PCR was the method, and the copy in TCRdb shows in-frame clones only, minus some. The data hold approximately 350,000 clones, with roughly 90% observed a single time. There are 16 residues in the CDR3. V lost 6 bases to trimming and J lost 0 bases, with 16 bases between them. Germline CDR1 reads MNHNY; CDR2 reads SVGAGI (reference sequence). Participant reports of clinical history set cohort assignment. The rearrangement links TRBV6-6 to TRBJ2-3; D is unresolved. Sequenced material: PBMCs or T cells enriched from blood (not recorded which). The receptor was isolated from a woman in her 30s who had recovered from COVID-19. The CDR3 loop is CASSPAASTSTDTQYF. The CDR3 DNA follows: TGTGCCAGCAGCCCCGCGGCCTCGACTAGCACAGATACGCAGTATTTT.